One and the same sample provided the 23 T cell receptor beta chains below, sequenced in a study of post-analysis software for immune sequencing data. Findings and caveats of the study: About five TRBV segments, including TRBV5-6, TRBV5-1 and TRBV20-1, were more frequent in patients than controls.

Each TCR beta cDNA library carried unique molecular identifiers. MiXCR, run by TCRdb on the PCR reads, gives a single entry per CDR3 protein. Of fewer than 850,000 distinct CDR3 sequences listed, 30% are singletons. For these receptors, no antigen is known. Source material: blood. All receptors come from a girl under 18 with multiple sclerosis.

Remarks on this clonotype: At one end, the junction sequence differs from germline, possibly due to a read error. V is TRBV18 and J is TRBJ2-7; D uncertain. Germline loops: CDR1 KGHSH, CDR2 LQKENI. The CDR3 loop spans 14 amino acids. CDR3 in DNA: TGTGCCAGCTCACCAACGACGGCCTCCTATGAGCAGTACTTC. It encodes CASSPTTASYEQYF.

The chain has TRBV7-9 and TRBJ1-1; D not resolved. CDR3 length: 13 residues. The germline V gene encodes CDR1 SEHNR and CDR2 FQNEAQ (reference sequence). With 3 bases removed from V and 4 bases from J, the gap between germline ends came to 9 bases. CDR3 bases: TGTGCCAGCAGCTTTCGGGCAGCCACTGAAGCTTTCTTT. Encoded protein: CASSFRAATEAFF.

V and J are TRBV11-2 and TRBJ2-3; 8 bases match TRBD2. Looked up from germline, CDR1 is SGHAT and CDR2 is FQNNGV. The CDR3 extends over 17 amino acids. Trimming cost V 5 bases and J 5 bases; bases outside gene matches: 15. CDR3 nucleotide sequence: TGTGCCAGCAGCATACGTATCGGCCTAGCGGGCGAAGATACGCAGTATTTT. Translated: CASSIRIGLAGEDTQYF.

This clonotype has ten or more counts. The V call is TRBV29-1, the J call TRBJ2-1; tentatively, D is TRBD1 (5 bases). The CDR3 runs 13 residues. CDR1 SQVTM and CDR2 ANQGSEA come from the germline V gene. With 3 bases removed from V and 8 bases from J, the gap between germline ends came to 14 bases. CDR3 loop: CSVDRAVGDEQFF. The CDR3 nucleotides read TGCAGCGTTGACAGGGCGGTTGGTGATGAGCAGTTCTTC.

This rearrangement joins TRBV13 to TRBJ2-4, with 9 bases lining up with TRBD1. Germline values: CDR1 PRHDT, CDR2 FYEKMQ (reference sequence). Trimming removed 5 bases from V and 2 bases from J; junction bases left unmatched: 7. The CDR3 runs 16 residues. The CDR3 region has the DNA TGTGCCAGCAGCGAACAGGGGGCTGTTTCCAAAAACATTCAGTACTTC. The encoded protein is CASSEQGAVSKNIQYF.

This clonotype was seen a few times. The chain joins TRBV7-9 to TRBJ2-6, with D hard to call. This CDR3 is 16 amino acids long. Trimming took off 5 bases at V and 0 bases at J, with 11 bases between the two ends. The V gene's germline CDR1 is SEHNR and CDR2 FQNEAQ (reference sequence). The CDR3 loop reads CASSRGRISGANVLTF. The CDR3 DNA sequence: TGTGCCAGCAGCCGAGGACGGATCTCTGGGGCCAACGTCCTGACTTTC.

This clonotype has a handful of counts. The chain uses TRBV5-1 and TRBJ1-4; D is perhaps TRBD1 (5 bases). The germline V gene has CDR1 SGHRS and CDR2 YFSETQ. With 5 bases removed from V and 3 bases from J, the gap between germline ends came to 17 bases. The CDR3 runs to 16 residues. The CDR3 DNA sequence: TGCGCCAGCAGTCGAGGGGCACAGTCGGCTAATGAAAAACTGTTTTTT. As protein: CASSRGAQSANEKLFF. Using reference TRBV5-1 and TRBJ1-4 for the parts outside the CDR3, the full variable domain is KAGVTQTPRYLIKTRGQQVTLSCSPISGHRSVSWYQQTPGQGLQFLFEYFSETQRNKGNFPGRFSGRQFSNSRSEMNVSTLELGDSALYLCASSRGAQSANEKLFFGSGTQLSVL.

V is TRBV10-3 and J is TRBJ2-3, with 9 nucleotides matching TRBD2. Germline V gene lookup returns CDR1 ENHRY and CDR2 SYGVKD. This CDR3 contains 14 residues. The J segment lost 5 bases and the V segment lost 7 bases, leaving 7 bases of the junction unmatched. This chain's CDR3 is CAIMAGGLGDTQYF. The CDR3 DNA is TGTGCCATCATGGCGGGAGGGCTTGGAGATACGCAGTATTTT.

The J gene is TRBJ2-7, the V gene TRBV27, with 11 bases identical to TRBD2. This CDR3 is built from 14 residues. The germline V gene encodes CDR1 MNHEY and CDR2 SMNVEV (reference sequence). Losses at the gene ends were 5 bases for V and 4 bases for J; bases not matched to a gene: 4. CDR3 bases: TGTGCCAGCAGTGTACTAGCGGGAGCTTACGAGCAGTACTTC. It specifies CASSVLAGAYEQYF.

The chain links TRBV7-9 to TRBJ2-1; no definite D call. V dropped 7 bases and J dropped 3 bases, with 10 bases sitting between them. This CDR3 has 13 amino acids. Looked up from germline, CDR1 is SEHNR and CDR2 is FQNEAQ (reference sequence). The CDR3 DNA is TGTGCCAGCACCCGTTCAATCTACAATGAGCAGTTCTTC. Its translation is CASTRSIYNEQFF.

In regard to this clonotype: One end of the junction does not line up with germline, which may come from a read error. The genes are TRBV20-1 and TRBJ2-2; 10 bases agree with TRBD1. CDR1 and CDR2 from the germline V gene are DFQATT and SNEGSKA (reference sequence). The CDR3 is 16 amino acids. In DNA, the CDR3 is TGCAGTGCTGAACACGACAGGGGGCCCGACACCGGGGAGCGGTTTTTT. This encodes CSAEHDRGPDTGERFF.

There are a few counts of this clonotype. The V and J genes are TRBV9 and TRBJ1-1; D might be TRBD1 (6 bases). The CDR3 is 13 amino acids. V was pared by 3 bases and J by 5 bases, with 11 bases between. Germline-derived CDR1 and CDR2 are SGDLS and YYNGEE. CDR3 nucleotide sequence: TGTGCCAGCAGCGAGTGGGGGGCGACTGAAGCTTTCTTT. Translated: CASSEWGATEAFF. The variable domain in full, with the rest retrieved from reference TRBV9 and TRBJ1-1, is DSGVTQTPKHLITATGQRVTLRCSPRSGDLSVYWYQQSLDQGLQFLIQYYNGEERAKGNILERFSAQQFPDLHSELNLSSLELGDSALYFCASSEWGATEAFFGQGTRLTVV.

This clonotype was seen only a few times. The rearrangement uses TRBV3-1 and TRBJ2-5; the D call may be TRBD1 or TRBD2 (5 bases each). CDR1 is LGHDT and CDR2 is YNNKEL in the germline V gene (reference sequence). V lost 0 bases to trimming and J lost 6 bases, with 8 bases between them. The CDR3 is 13 residues long. The chain's CDR3 is CASSQDRDQTQYF. For the CDR3, the DNA is TGTGCCAGCAGCCAAGATCGGGACCAGACCCAGTACTTC.

J is TRBJ2-3 and V is TRBV7-9, with 10 bases identical to TRBD2. The germline gives CDR1 SEHNR, CDR2 FQNEAQ (reference sequence). J was trimmed by 9 bases and V by 5 bases; bases with no gene match: 8. This CDR3 comprises 14 residues. DNA for the CDR3: TGTGCCAGCAGCCCGACCCGACTAGCGGGCACGCAGTATTTT. This codes for CASSPTRLAGTQYF.

The rearrangement uses TRBV6-5 and TRBJ2-7, with TRBD2 matching 7 bases. The CDR3 is 14 residues long. Germline V gene data show CDR1 as MNHEY and CDR2 as SVGAGI. V was clipped by 5 bases and J by 4 bases; unmatched bases: 8. The CDR3 region is CASSRGRGTYEQYF. For the CDR3, the DNA is TGTGCCAGCAGTCGTGGGCGGGGGACTTACGAGCAGTACTTC.

The rearrangement joins TRBV20-1 to TRBJ2-4; possible D gene TRBD2, 7 bases. The closer fit of TRBJ2-5 to the DNA end suggests the J call may be wrong. The CDR3 has 16 residues. Germline assignment: CDR1 DFQATT and CDR2 SNEGSKA (reference sequence). The CDR3 here is CSADPRGGSVWETQYF. The DNA for the CDR3 is TGCAGTGCCGACCCTAGGGGGGGGTCCGTATGGGAGACCCAGTACTTC.

This sequence joins TRBV20-1 and TRBJ2-7; D is perhaps TRBD1 or TRBD2 (5 bases each). Trimming removed 1 base from V and 7 bases from J, with 11 bases in between. The CDR3 runs to 12 residues. Germline loops: CDR1 DFQATT, CDR2 SNEGSKA (reference sequence). The CDR3 bases are TGCAGTGCTAGAGCTCGGGGCGGAGAGCAGTACTTC. Its protein is CSARARGGEQYF.

This chain uses TRBV20-1 with TRBJ2-1; 12 positions match TRBD2. This CDR3 is 15 amino acids long. CDR1 and CDR2 from the germline V gene are DFQATT and SNEGSKA (reference sequence). V lost 5 bases and J lost 3; bases outside the gene matches: 5. CDR3 residues: CSAVGLAGIYNEQFF. The CDR3 coding sequence is TGCAGTGCTGTAGGACTAGCGGGGATCTACAATGAGCAGTTCTTC.

The chain links TRBV7-2 to TRBJ2-3; 9 bases agree with TRBD1. Germline V gene data show CDR1 as SGHTA and CDR2 as FQGNSA. This CDR3 has 15 residues. J gave up 4 bases and V 5 bases, and 7 bases lay outside the gene matches. CDR3 residues: CASSPQGAPADTQYF. DNA of the CDR3: TGTGCCAGCAGCCCACAGGGGGCGCCGGCAGATACGCAGTATTTT.

This clonotype was counted a few times. The rearrangement links TRBV11-2 to TRBJ2-5, with 13 bases fitting TRBD2. The CDR3 loop spans 16 amino acids. Trimming took 5 bases from V and 0 from J; bases not matched to a gene: 3. Germline V CDR1 and CDR2: SGHAT, FQNNGV. In DNA form, the CDR3 reads TGTGCCAGCAGCCCAGGACTAGCGGGGGACCAAGAGACCCAGTACTTC. This codes for CASSPGLAGDQETQYF.

The chain recombines TRBV28 with TRBJ2-5; 7 nucleotides match TRBD1. Near its end, the DNA agrees better with TRBJ2-7, so the J call may be wrong. CDR3 length: 14 amino acids. CDR1 and CDR2 from the germline V gene are MDHEN and SYDVKM. The CDR3 DNA sequence: TGTGCCAGCAGTATGACAGGGCCTTCCTACGAGCAGTACTTC. Translation gives CASSMTGPSYEQYF.

The V gene is TRBV18, the J gene TRBJ2-5; TRBD2 matches 10 bases. V lost 6 bases and J lost 5; bases outside the gene matches: 3. Germline V lookup: CDR1 KGHSH, CDR2 LQKENI. CDR3 length: 13 residues. The CDR3 DNA reads TGTGCCAGCTCCGAGGGACTAGCGGAGACCCAGTACTTC. The encoded protein is CASSEGLAETQYF. Filled out from reference TRBV18 and TRBJ2-5, the complete variable domain reads NAGVMQNPRHLVRRRGQEARLRCSPMKGHSHVYWYRQLPEEGLKFMVYLQKENIIDESGMPKERFSAEFPKEGPSILRIQQVVRGDSAAYFCASSEGLAETQYFGPGTRLLVL.

V is TRBV24-1 and J is TRBJ1-2; 9 bases agree with TRBD1. The CDR3 covers 15 residues. From germline, CDR1 is KGHDR and CDR2 SFDVKD. With 4 bases clipped from V and 3 bases from J, the junction kept 5 bases outside the gene matches. CDR3 DNA: TGTGCCACCAGTGACTCCGGGACAGGGTACTATGGCTACACCTTC. It codes for CATSDSGTGYYGYTF.